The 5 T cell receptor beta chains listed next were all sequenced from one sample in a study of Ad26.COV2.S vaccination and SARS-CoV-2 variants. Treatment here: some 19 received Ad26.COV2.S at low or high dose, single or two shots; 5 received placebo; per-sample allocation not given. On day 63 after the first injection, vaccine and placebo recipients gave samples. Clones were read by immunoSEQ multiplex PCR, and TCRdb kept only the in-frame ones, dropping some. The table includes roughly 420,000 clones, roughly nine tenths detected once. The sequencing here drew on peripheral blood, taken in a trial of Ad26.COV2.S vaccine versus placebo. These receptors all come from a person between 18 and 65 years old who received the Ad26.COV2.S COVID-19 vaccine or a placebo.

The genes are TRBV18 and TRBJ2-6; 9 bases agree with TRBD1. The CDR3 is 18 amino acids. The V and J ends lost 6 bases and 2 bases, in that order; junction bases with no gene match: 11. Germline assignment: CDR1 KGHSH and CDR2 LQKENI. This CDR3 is CASSPNPGQGTGANVLTF. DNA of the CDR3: TGTGCCAGCTCTCCAAACCCGGGACAGGGAACTGGGGCCAACGTCCTGACTTTC.

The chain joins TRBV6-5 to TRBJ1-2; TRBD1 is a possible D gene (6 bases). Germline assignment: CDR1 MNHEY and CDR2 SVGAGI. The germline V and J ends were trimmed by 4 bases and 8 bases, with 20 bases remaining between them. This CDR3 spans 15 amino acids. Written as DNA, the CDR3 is TGTGCCAGCAGTTCGACAGGATCCTTTATGGAAGGCTACACCTTC. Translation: CASSSTGSFMEGYTF.

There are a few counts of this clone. The CDR3 nucleotides read TGTGCCAGCAGCTTAGGGTCGGGGCAGTATCAGCCCCAGCATTTT. Protein: CASSLGSGQYQPQHF. This chain joins TRBV7-8 and TRBJ1-5; the D gene is possibly TRBD1 (5 bases). The CDR3 runs 15 residues. With 1 base removed from V and 5 bases from J, the gap between germline ends came to 12 bases. CDR1 and CDR2 (germline): SGHVS, FQNEAQ.

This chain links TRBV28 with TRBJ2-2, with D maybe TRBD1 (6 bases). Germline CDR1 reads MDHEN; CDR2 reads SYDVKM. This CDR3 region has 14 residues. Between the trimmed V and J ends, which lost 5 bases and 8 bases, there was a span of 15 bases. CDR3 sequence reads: CASSQQGSRGELFF. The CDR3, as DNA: TGTGCCAGCAGTCAACAGGGATCTCGGGGGGAGCTGTTTTTT.

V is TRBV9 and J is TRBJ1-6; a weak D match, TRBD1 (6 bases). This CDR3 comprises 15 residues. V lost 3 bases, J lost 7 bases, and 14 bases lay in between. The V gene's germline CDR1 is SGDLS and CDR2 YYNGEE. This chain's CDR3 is CASSEGGTYNSPLHF. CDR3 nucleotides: TGTGCCAGCAGCGAGGGGGGCACATACAATTCACCCCTCCACTTT.